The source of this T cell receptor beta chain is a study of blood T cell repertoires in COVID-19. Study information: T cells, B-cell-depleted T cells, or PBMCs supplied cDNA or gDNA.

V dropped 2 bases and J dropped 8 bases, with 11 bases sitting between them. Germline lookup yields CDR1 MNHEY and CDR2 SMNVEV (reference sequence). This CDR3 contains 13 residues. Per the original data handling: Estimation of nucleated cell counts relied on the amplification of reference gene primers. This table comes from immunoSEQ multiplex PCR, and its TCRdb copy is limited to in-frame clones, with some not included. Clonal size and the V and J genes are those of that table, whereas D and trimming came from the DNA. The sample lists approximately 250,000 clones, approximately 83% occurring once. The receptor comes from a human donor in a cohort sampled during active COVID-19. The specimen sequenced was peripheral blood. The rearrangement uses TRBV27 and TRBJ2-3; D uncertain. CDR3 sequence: CASSLNRGGTQYF. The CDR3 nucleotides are TGTGCCAGCAGTTTAAATCGTGGCGGTACGCAGTATTTT.